This passage covers 20 T cell receptor beta chains from one sample sequenced in a study of shared clonotypes between healthy human individuals. Some clones are missing from TCRdb's copy, which holds only in-frame ones; the method was immunoSEQ multiplex PCR. This table holds under 2,000,000 clones, approximately 94% found once. Naive CD8 cells were CD45RO-negative, positively selected for CCR7, excluding terminally differentiated effector memory CD45RA+ cells. Sequencing was done on a sample of naive CD8+ T cells sorted from blood. These receptors came from a man between 18 and 35 years old in good health.

The chain joins TRBV7-8 to TRBJ2-1; D call uncertain. This CDR3 is 14 amino acids long. Germline CDR1 and CDR2: SGHVS and FQNEAQ. The V end was cut by 4 bases, the J end by 4 bases, with 11 bases between. The chain's CDR3 is CASSSHWWYNEQFF. The CDR3 DNA reads as TGTGCCAGCAGCTCCCACTGGTGGTACAATGAGCAGTTCTTC.

The rearrangement links TRBV10-1 to TRBJ2-1; weak D call: TRBD1 (5 bases). V lost 4 bases, J lost 6 bases, and 16 bases lay in between. The CDR3 covers 15 residues. Germline-derived CDR1 and CDR2 are WNHNN and SYGVQD (reference sequence). CDR3 nucleotides: TGCGCCAGCAGTGGACAGTTCTCCCCACTCAATGAGCAGTTCTTC. Its protein product is CASSGQFSPLNEQFF.

V usage is TRBV6-5 and J usage is TRBJ2-7; no firm D call. Germline lookup yields CDR1 MNHEY and CDR2 SVGAGI. V was trimmed by 0 bases and J by 6 bases, leaving 12 bases between them. The length of the CDR3 is 14 residues. CDR3 in DNA: TGTGCCAGCAGTTACTCGATCCCCGTGGTCGAGCAGTACTTC. Translating it yields CASSYSIPVVEQYF.

This clone was counted only a few times. The sample has other DNA sequences that encode this CDR3 too. The rearrangement uses TRBV30 and TRBJ1-1; D gene ambiguous. The CDR3 sequence is 13 residues long. Germline V gene lookup returns CDR1 GTSNPN and CDR2 SVGIG (reference sequence). V lost 0 bases, J lost 3 bases, and 8 bases lay in between. The CDR3 DNA reads as TGTGCCTGGAGTGTAACCGGGGACACTGAAGCTTTCTTT. Protein sequence: CAWSVTGDTEAFF.

This clone was detected only once. The chain couples TRBV6-4 to TRBJ2-1; 9 nucleotides match TRBD2. Looked up from germline, CDR1 is MRHNA and CDR2 is SNTAGT. The CDR3 totals 16 residues. The V segment lost 3 bases and the J segment 3 bases; nucleotides outside the gene matches: 6. CDR3 loop: CASSELAGSIYNEQFF. CDR3 sequence (DNA): TGTGCCAGCAGTGAACTAGCGGGTTCTATCTACAATGAGCAGTTCTTC.

The V call is TRBV27, the J call TRBJ2-6; 9 positions agree with TRBD1. The CDR3 is 20 amino acids. CDR1 MNHEY and CDR2 SMNVEV come from the germline V gene (reference sequence). V shed 2 bases, J shed 2 bases, and the junction held 13 bases outside the gene matches. CDR3 nucleotide sequence: TGTGCCAGCAGTTTACTTTTCCCGGGACAGGGATCCCCTGGGGCCAACGTCCTGACTTTC. Translated: CASSLLFPGQGSPGANVLTF.

The CDR3 nucleotides read TGTGCCAGCAGCCTGCAGGGAGACACAGATACGCAGTATTTT. It specifies CASSLQGDTDTQYF. The chain joins TRBV5-4 to TRBJ2-3; possibly TRBD1 or TRBD2 for D (5 bases each). Germline V gene sequence: CDR1 SGHNT, CDR2 YYREEE (reference sequence). V lost 4 bases and J lost 2, with 11 bases in between. The CDR3 is made up of 14 amino acids.

The chain uses TRBV28 and TRBJ2-7, with TRBD2 as a possible D gene (5 bases). Germline CDR1 reads MDHEN; CDR2 reads SYDVKM. The CDR3 sequence is 15 residues long. V lost 6 bases to trimming and J lost 2 bases, with 17 bases between them. CDR3 protein: CASSPEGLYPYEQYF. The CDR3 DNA is TGTGCCAGCAGCCCCGAGGGCCTATACCCCTACGAGCAGTACTTC.

V is TRBV15 and J is TRBJ2-7; D is tentatively TRBD1 or TRBD2 (5 bases each). The V end lost 2 bases, the J end lost 11 bases, and 19 bases lay between the germline ends. The V gene's germline CDR1 is LNHNV and CDR2 YYDKDF (reference sequence). The length of the CDR3 is 14 residues. The CDR3 loop reads CATSRSTAGTVKYF. In DNA, the CDR3 is TGTGCCACCAGCAGATCAACTGCTGGGACCGTTAAGTACTTC.

Concerning this clone itself: The junction differs from germline at one of its ends, possibly a read error. The rearrangement links TRBV28 to TRBJ2-2; 7 bases agree with TRBD2. Germline V gives CDR1 MDHEN, CDR2 SYDVKM. The CDR3 contains 14 residues. The CDR3: CASNLVGGTGELFF. The CDR3 DNA sequence: TGTGCCAGCAATTTAGTCGGGGGGACCGGGGAGCTGTTTTTT.

V is TRBV5-1 and J is TRBJ2-7; no reliable D call. CDR1 SGHRS and CDR2 YFSETQ come from the germline V gene. The CDR3 is 14 residues long. With 0 bases removed from V and 2 bases from J, the gap between germline ends came to 9 bases. Here the CDR3 DNA reads TGCGCCAGCAGCTTGGAGGTCAGAGCCTACGAGCAGTACTTC. Its translation is CASSLEVRAYEQYF.

The chain carries TRBV7-9 and TRBJ1-2; D not certain. From germline, CDR1 is SEHNR and CDR2 FQNEAQ (reference sequence). The length of the CDR3 is 15 residues. Trimming took 1 base from V and 4 from J, leaving 13 bases between them. CDR3 DNA sequence: TGTGCCAGCAGCTTAGGGGGAGGCGTAGTCTATGGCTACACCTTC. Translation gives CASSLGGGVVYGYTF. Based on the CDR3 plus reference TRBV7-9 and TRBJ1-2, the full variable domain is DTGVSQNPRHKITKRGQNVTFRCDPISEHNRLYWYRQTLGQGPEFLTYFQNEAQLEKSRLLSDRFSAERPKGSFSTLEIQRTEQGDSAMYLCASSLGGGVVYGYTFGSGTRLTVV.

The rearrangement uses TRBV7-2 and TRBJ2-7; D is uncertain. The CDR3 contains 13 residues. The germline V gene encodes CDR1 SGHTA and CDR2 FQGNSA. V gave up 2 bases and J gave up 0 bases, with 5 bases separating them. The CDR3 here is CASSLIISYEQYF. CDR3 sequence (DNA): TGTGCCAGCAGCTTAATCATCTCCTACGAGCAGTACTTC.

V gene TRBV19 combines with J gene TRBJ2-5; 7 positions agree with TRBD2. The V and J ends lost 2 bases and 2 bases, in that order; junction bases with no gene match: 2. This CDR3 is 14 amino acids long. In germline, CDR1 is LNHDA, CDR2 SQIVND (reference sequence). The CDR3 region is CASSISRGQETQYF. CDR3 bases: TGTGCCAGTAGTATATCGCGGGGGCAAGAGACCCAGTACTTC.

The chain is built from TRBV11-2 and TRBJ2-3; 9 bases are a match to TRBD2. V gave up 2 bases and J gave up 3 bases; unmatched junction bases: 6. Germline V gene data show CDR1 as SGHAT and CDR2 as FQNNGV. CDR3 length: 16 amino acids. The CDR3 DNA reads as TGTGCCAGCAGCTTAACAAAGCGGGGGGCAACAGATACGCAGTATTTT. Its translation: CASSLTKRGATDTQYF.

CDR3 nucleotide sequence: TGTGCCAGCAGGCTCACGGGGGCTGGGACAGATACGCAGTATTTT. Amino acid sequence: CASRLTGAGTDTQYF. This chain uses TRBV2 with TRBJ2-3, with D possibly being TRBD1 or TRBD2 (6 bases each). Trimming left V 6 bases short and J 3 bases short, with 16 bases between. The CDR3 covers 15 residues. The germline V gene encodes CDR1 SNHLY and CDR2 FYNNEI. Full variable domain (rest looked up from reference TRBV2 and TRBJ2-3): EPEVTQTPSHQVTQMGQEVILRCVPISNHLYFYWYRQILGQKVEFLVSFYNNEISEKSEIFDDQFSVERPDGSNFTLKIRSTKLEDSAMYFCASRLTGAGTDTQYFGPGTRLTVL.

V and J are TRBV4-1 and TRBJ1-2, with no clear D. V lost 0 bases, J lost 8 bases, and 13 bases lay in between. Germline V gene data show CDR1 as MGHRA and CDR2 as YSYEKL. The CDR3 is 14 amino acids. The CDR3 region is CASSQDIGGGGYTF. The CDR3 region has the DNA TGCGCCAGCAGCCAAGATATCGGAGGCGGAGGCTACACCTTC.

The chain couples TRBV2 to TRBJ1-1; no firm D call. Germline loops: CDR1 SNHLY, CDR2 FYNNEI. V was shortened by 4 bases and J by 2 bases, with 14 bases between the two germline ends. The CDR3 extends over 15 amino acids. CDR3 sequence (DNA): TGTGCCAGCAGTGTTAGGGAACAGCCTAACACTGAAGCTTTCTTT. Translation: CASSVREQPNTEAFF. The variable domain in full, with the rest retrieved from reference TRBV2 and TRBJ1-1, is EPEVTQTPSHQVTQMGQEVILRCVPISNHLYFYWYRQILGQKVEFLVSFYNNEISEKSEIFDDQFSVERPDGSNFTLKIRSTKLEDSAMYFCASSVREQPNTEAFFGQGTRLTVV.

CDR3 residues: CASSFNRDYGYTF. CDR3 in DNA: TGTGCCAGCAGCTTTAACAGAGACTATGGCTACACCTTC. The chain is built from TRBV5-4 and TRBJ1-2; D is ambiguous. Between the trimmed V and J ends, which lost 2 bases and 3 bases, there was a span of 8 bases. In germline, CDR1 is SGHNT, CDR2 YYREEE (reference sequence). CDR3 length: 13 amino acids.

V is TRBV6-5 and J is TRBJ2-3, with no clear D. The CDR3 is 14 amino acids. The germline V gene encodes CDR1 MNHEY and CDR2 SVGAGI. V lost 2 bases, J lost 1 base, and 7 bases lay in between. CDR3 sequence (DNA): TGTGCCAGCAGTTACCTCGACGGCACAGATACGCAGTATTTT. It yields the protein CASSYLDGTDTQYF.